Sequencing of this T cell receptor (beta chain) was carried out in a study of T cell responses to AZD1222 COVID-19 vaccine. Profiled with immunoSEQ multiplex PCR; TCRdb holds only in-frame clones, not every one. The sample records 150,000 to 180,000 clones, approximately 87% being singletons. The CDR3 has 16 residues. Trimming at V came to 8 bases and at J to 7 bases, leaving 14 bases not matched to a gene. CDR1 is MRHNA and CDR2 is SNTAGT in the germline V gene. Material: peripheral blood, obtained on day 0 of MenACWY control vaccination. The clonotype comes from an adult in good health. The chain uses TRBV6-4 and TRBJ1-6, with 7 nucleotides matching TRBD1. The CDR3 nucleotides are TGTGCCAGCTTTCACAGGGGAGGGGTTTGGAATTCACCCCTCCACTTT. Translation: CASFHRGGVWNSPLHF.